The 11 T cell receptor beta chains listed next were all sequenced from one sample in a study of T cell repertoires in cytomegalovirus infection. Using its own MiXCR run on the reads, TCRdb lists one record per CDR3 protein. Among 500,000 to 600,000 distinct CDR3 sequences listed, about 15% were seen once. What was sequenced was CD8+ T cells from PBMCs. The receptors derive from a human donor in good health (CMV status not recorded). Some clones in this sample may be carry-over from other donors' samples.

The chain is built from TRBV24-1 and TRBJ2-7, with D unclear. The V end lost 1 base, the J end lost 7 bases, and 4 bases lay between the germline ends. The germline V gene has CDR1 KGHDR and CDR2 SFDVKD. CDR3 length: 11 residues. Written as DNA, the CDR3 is TGTGCCACCAGTGATTTAGGGGAGCAGTACTTC. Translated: CATSDLGEQYF.

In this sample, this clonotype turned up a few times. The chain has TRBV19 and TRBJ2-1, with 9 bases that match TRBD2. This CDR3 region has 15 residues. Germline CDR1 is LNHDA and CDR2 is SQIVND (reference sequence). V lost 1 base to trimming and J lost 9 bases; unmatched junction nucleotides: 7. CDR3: CASSIVSGSTSEQFF. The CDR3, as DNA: TGTGCCAGTAGTATAGTTAGCGGGAGTACGAGTGAGCAGTTCTTC. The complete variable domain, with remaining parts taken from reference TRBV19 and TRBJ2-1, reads DGGITQSPKYLFRKEGQNVTLSCEQNLNHDAMYWYRQDPGQGLRLIYYSQIVNDFQKGDIAEGYSVSREKKESFPLTVTSAQKNPTAFYLCASSIVSGSTSEQFFGPGTRLTVL.

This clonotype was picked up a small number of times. The CDR3 region is CSVEDPPSMEGRTGELFF. In DNA form, the CDR3 reads TGCAGCGTTGAAGACCCTCCGAGCATGGAGGGCCGAACCGGGGAGCTGTTTTTT. V usage is TRBV29-1 and J usage is TRBJ2-2; D might be TRBD2 (6 bases). There are 18 residues in the CDR3. In germline, CDR1 is SQVTM, CDR2 ANQGSEA. V gave up 0 bases and J gave up 5 bases, with 22 bases separating them.

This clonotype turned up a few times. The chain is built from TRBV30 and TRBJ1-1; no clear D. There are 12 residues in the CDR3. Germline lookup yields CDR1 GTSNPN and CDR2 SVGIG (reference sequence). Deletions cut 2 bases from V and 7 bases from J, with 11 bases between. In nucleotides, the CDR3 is TGTGCCTGGAGTAAACTCAGCGTTGAAGCTTTCTTT. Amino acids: CAWSKLSVEAFF.

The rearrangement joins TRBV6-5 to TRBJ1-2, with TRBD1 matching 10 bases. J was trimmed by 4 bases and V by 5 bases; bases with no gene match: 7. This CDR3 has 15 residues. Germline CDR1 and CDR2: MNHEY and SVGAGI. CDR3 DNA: TGTGCCAGCAGTATATGGACAGGGGGAGCCTATGGCTACACCTTC. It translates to CASSIWTGGAYGYTF.

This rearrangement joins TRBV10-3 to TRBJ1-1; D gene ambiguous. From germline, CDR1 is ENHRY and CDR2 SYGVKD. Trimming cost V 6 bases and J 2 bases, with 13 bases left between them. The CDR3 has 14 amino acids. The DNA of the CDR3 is TGTGCCATCAGGAACGATAGTCATAACACTGAAGCTTTCTTT. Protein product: CAIRNDSHNTEAFF.

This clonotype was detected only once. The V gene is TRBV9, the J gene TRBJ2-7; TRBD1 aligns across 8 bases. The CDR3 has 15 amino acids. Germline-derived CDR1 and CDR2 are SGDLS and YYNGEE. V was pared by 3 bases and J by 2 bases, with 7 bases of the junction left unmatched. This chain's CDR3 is CASSETGEVTYEQYF. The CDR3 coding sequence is TGTGCCAGCAGCGAGACAGGGGAAGTCACCTACGAGCAGTACTTC.

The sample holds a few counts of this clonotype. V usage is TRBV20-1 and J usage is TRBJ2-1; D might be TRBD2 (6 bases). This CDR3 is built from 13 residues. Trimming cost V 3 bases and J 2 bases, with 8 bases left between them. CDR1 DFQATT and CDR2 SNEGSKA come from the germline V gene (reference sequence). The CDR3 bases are TGCAGTGCTAGGGAGCGGGCCTACAATGAGCAGTTCTTC. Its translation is CSARERAYNEQFF.

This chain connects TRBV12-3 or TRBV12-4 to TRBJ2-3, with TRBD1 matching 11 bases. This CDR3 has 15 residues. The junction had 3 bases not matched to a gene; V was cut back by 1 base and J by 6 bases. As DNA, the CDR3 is TGTGCCAGCAGTTTAGGGGACAGGGGGTCGGATACGCAGTATTTT. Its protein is CASSLGDRGSDTQYF.

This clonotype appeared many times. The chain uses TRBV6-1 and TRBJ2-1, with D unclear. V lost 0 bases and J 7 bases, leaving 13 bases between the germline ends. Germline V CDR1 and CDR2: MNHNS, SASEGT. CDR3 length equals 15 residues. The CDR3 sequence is CASSEAQRARNEQFF. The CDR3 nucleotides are TGTGCCAGCAGTGAAGCCCAACGGGCGAGGAATGAGCAGTTCTTC.

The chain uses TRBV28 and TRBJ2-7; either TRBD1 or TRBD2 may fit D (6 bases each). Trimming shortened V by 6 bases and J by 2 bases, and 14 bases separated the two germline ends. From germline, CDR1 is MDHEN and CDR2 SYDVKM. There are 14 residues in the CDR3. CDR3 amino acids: CASSPRDITYEQYF. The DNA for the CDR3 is TGTGCCAGCAGCCCGCGGGACATCACCTACGAGCAGTACTTC.